The sequence of this TCR beta chain was determined in a study of human T cells and chemical hapten exposure. For the study at large: An area of 2 cm by approximately 2 cm on upper inner arm skin received 2% DPC for sensitization.

This clonotype was recorded at least ten times. TCRdb redid the calling of the RACE reads with MiXCR, one entry per CDR3 protein. The sample lists 330,000 or so distinct CDR3 sequences, about 6.3% occurring once. Trimming removed 6 bases from V and 4 bases from J; junction bases left unmatched: 7. In germline, CDR1 is ENHRY, CDR2 SYGVKD. The CDR3 sequence is 16 residues long. Time point specified: patch test 2, 6 weeks after DPC sensitization. Documented treatment: therapeutic diphenylcyclopropenone sensitization with weekly scalp DPC. The sample was whole blood, taken in connection with sensitization to the hapten diphenylcyclopropenone (DPC). The clonotype originates from a woman aged 18-29 years with alopecia areata. Some clones in this sample may be carry-over from other donors' samples. The chain combines TRBV10-3 with TRBJ1-6; 9 nucleotides align to TRBD1. Written as DNA, the CDR3 is TGTGCCATCAGCGCGGGGACAGGGCCTTATAATTCACCCCTCCACTTT. Protein product: CAISAGTGPYNSPLHF.